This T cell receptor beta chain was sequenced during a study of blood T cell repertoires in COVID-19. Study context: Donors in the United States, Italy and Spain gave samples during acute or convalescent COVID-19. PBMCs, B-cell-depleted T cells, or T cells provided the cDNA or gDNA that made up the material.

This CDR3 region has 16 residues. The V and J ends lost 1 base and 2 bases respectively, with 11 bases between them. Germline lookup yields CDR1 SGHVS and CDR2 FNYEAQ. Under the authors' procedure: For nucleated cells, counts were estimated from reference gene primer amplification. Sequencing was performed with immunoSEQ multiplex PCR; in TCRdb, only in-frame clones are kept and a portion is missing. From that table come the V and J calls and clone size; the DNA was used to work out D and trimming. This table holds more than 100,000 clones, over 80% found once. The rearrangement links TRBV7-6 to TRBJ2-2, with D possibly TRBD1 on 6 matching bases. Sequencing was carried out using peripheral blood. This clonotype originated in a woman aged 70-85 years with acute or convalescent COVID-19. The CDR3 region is CASSLGGPSNTGELFF. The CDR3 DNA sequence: TGTGCCAGCAGCTTAGGGGGGCCCTCTAACACCGGGGAGCTGTTTTTT.